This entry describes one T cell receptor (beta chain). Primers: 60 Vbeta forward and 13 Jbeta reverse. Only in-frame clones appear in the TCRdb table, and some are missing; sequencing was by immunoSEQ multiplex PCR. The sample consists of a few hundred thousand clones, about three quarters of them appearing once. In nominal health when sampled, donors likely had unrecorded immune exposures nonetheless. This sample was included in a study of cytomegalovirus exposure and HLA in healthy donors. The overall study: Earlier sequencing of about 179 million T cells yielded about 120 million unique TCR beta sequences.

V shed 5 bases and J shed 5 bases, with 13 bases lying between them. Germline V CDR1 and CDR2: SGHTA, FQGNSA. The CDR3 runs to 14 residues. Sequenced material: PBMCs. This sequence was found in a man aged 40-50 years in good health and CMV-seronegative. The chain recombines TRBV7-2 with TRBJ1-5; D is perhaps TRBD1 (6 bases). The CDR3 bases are TGTGCCAGCAGCCAGGGGTTTGTGGATCAGCCCCAGCATTTT. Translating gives CASSQGFVDQPQHF.